The clone carrying this T cell receptor beta chain has only a few counts. Its antigen is currently unknown. The record originates from a study of T-cell memory formation after mild COVID-19. Overall study context: The study found TCR clusters largely donor specific. Study-level results: Whether day 37 second-wave clones are SARS-CoV-2-specific was not confirmed. Pre-infection memory harbored some responding clones, suggesting cross-reactive memory joined. Balance between CD4 and CD8 was seen in clones contracting day 15 to 85, and a CD4+ lean was seen in later expanders.

This CDR3 is 13 amino acids long. Germline loops: CDR1 SQVTM, CDR2 ANQGSEA. V lost 4 bases and J lost 0, with 8 bases in between. MiXCR, run by TCRdb on the 5' RACE reads, gives a single entry per CDR3 protein. The data show 250,000 to 300,000 distinct CDR3 sequences, 15% to 20% seen once. The sequenced material came from PBMCs or a T cell subset sorted from them (not recorded which). The rearrangement uses TRBV29-1 and TRBJ2-3; D is ambiguous. This clonotype was obtained from a man between 18 and 35 years old who had mild COVID-19 (a few samples of this study predate the infection). Cell type and time point are not known. The CDR3 region has the DNA TGCAGCGTTGGATACAGTAGCACAGATACGCAGTATTTT. It specifies CSVGYSSTDTQYF.